Below, 26 T cell receptor beta chains from the same sample are listed, as sequenced in a study of read filtering for tumor transcriptome and immune sequencing. This library used roughly 430 ng RNA and molecular barcoded adaptors spanning alpha/delta and beta/gamma chains. Via MiXCR, TCRdb re-called the reads, giving one row per CDR3 protein. The table records over 40,000 distinct CDR3 sequences, approximately 12% of them present only once. The sequencing input was a population of CD138-negative cells sorted from bone marrow. The receptors originated from a donor at least 40 years old with multiple myeloma.

Comments on this clonotype: A far larger clone is one nucleotide away, so this likely arose from a read error. The rearrangement uses TRBV7-3 and TRBJ2-6; the match to TRBD1 covers 8 bases. This CDR3 is built from 16 residues. Germline assignment: CDR1 SGHTA and CDR2 FQGTGA. The CDR3 region has the DNA TGTGCCAGCAGCCCAGGGGGCGCGGTAGGGGCCAACGTCCCGACTTTC. Translation gives CASSPGGAVGANVPTF.

This clonotype was seen a handful of times. The J gene is TRBJ1-2, the V gene TRBV7-9; D ambiguous. Germline V gene lookup returns CDR1 SEHNR and CDR2 FQNEAQ (reference sequence). The CDR3 is 12 amino acids. V was shortened by 4 bases and J by 4 bases, with 7 bases between the two germline ends. The CDR3 loop is CASSSLVYGYTF. For the CDR3, the DNA is TGTGCCAGCAGCTCTTTGGTCTATGGCTACACCTTC. The variable domain in full, with the rest retrieved from reference TRBV7-9 and TRBJ1-2, is DTGVSQNPRHKITKRGQNVTFRCDPISEHNRLYWYRQTLGQGPEFLTYFQNEAQLEKSRLLSDRFSAERPKGSFSTLEIQRTEQGDSAMYLCASSSLVYGYTFGSGTRLTVV.

This clonotype has ten or more counts. The V and J genes are TRBV7-3 and TRBJ2-3; unclear D gene. The CDR3 covers 14 residues. Per the germline V gene, CDR1 is SGHTA and CDR2 is FQGTGA. The V end was cut by 5 bases, the J end by 4 bases, with 13 bases between. The CDR3 DNA sequence: TGTGCCAGCAGCCTCAATTCGGTCCCAGATACGCAGTATTTT. This encodes CASSLNSVPDTQYF.

The sample holds many counts of this clonotype. The chain couples TRBV7-2 to TRBJ2-1, with 10 bases identical to TRBD2. This CDR3 has 15 amino acids. Looked up from germline, CDR1 is SGHTA and CDR2 is FQGNSA. The ends lost 3 bases at V and 4 bases at J; junction bases unmatched: 3. The DNA for the CDR3 is TGTGCCAGCAGCTTGGGGACTAGCGAGTACAATGAGCAGTTCTTC. This sequence encodes CASSLGTSEYNEQFF.

There are many counts of this clonotype. J is TRBJ2-3 and V is TRBV29-1; the D gene is possibly TRBD2 (5 bases). The CDR3 spans 12 residues. Germline-derived CDR1 and CDR2 are SQVTM and ANQGSEA. Trimming left V 4 bases short and J 4 bases short, with 9 bases between. In nucleotides, the CDR3 is TGCAGCGTTGGGCGGGCGTCAGATACGCAGTATTTT. Protein: CSVGRASDTQYF.

As for this clonotype: Possible read error: a much larger clone is one base away. The rearrangement links TRBV20-1 to TRBJ2-7, with 9 bases aligning to TRBD2. This CDR3 has 15 residues. Germline assignment: CDR1 DFQATT and CDR2 SNEGSKA (reference sequence). CDR3 nucleotide sequence: TGCAGTGCTAGGGGACCAGCGGGAGGTTCATACGAGCAGCACTTC. This sequence encodes CSARGPAGGSYEQHF.

With respect to this clonotype: One junction end disagrees with the germline gene, perhaps due to a read error. CDR3 sequence: CAGIKGTSNTEALF. In nucleotides, the CDR3 is TGTGCCGGCATCAAAGGGACATCGAACACTGAAGCTCTCTTT. The chain couples TRBV7-9 to TRBJ1-1, with D possibly being TRBD1 (6 bases). From germline, CDR1 is SEHNR and CDR2 FQNEAQ (reference sequence). The CDR3 is 14 amino acids.

This clonotype came up many times. V usage is TRBV28 and J usage is TRBJ2-1; 9 positions match TRBD2. The germline V gene encodes CDR1 MDHEN and CDR2 SYDVKM. With 5 bases clipped from V and 4 bases from J, the junction kept 3 bases outside the gene matches. The CDR3 spans 14 residues. The CDR3 DNA is TGTGCCAGCAGTGGACTAGCGAGGTACAATGAGCAGTTCTTC. Translated, it gives CASSGLARYNEQFF.

The chain employs TRBV11-3 and TRBJ2-1, with no clear D. From germline, CDR1 is SGHNT and CDR2 YENEEA. V gave up 1 base and J gave up 1 base, with 8 bases separating them. The CDR3 sequence is 15 residues long. Written as DNA, the CDR3 is TGTGCCAGCAGCTTAGTGCAGGCGTCCTACAATGAGCAGTTCTTC. Its protein product is CASSLVQASYNEQFF.

This clonotype has ten or more counts. This chain links TRBV29-1 with TRBJ2-3; D tentatively fits TRBD1 or TRBD2 (6 bases each). Germline values: CDR1 SQVTM, CDR2 ANQGSEA. The CDR3 totals 12 residues. V was shortened by 4 bases and J by 4 bases, with 9 bases between the two germline ends. The CDR3 nucleotides are TGCAGCGTTGGGGGGGCCCCAGATACGCAGTATTTT. Encoded protein: CSVGGAPDTQYF.

This clonotype was picked up many times. V gene TRBV29-1 combines with J gene TRBJ2-2; D gene uncertain. This CDR3 has 11 amino acids. The V and J ends lost 5 bases and 3 bases respectively, with 4 bases between them. The germline CDR1 and CDR2 sequences are SQVTM and ANQGSEA. The CDR3 DNA reads as TGCAGCGTTCGAGACACCGGGGAGCTGTTTTTT. Translation: CSVRDTGELFF.

At least ten counts were recorded for this clonotype. CDR3 amino acids: CASSQARPFNSGNTIYF. As DNA, the CDR3 is TGCGCCAGCAGCCAAGCCAGACCGTTCAACTCTGGAAACACCATATATTTT. The chain couples TRBV4-3 to TRBJ1-3, with D unresolved. This CDR3 region has 17 residues. Germline V CDR1 and CDR2: LGHNA, YSLEER. The V end was cut by 1 base, the J end by 0 bases, with 13 bases between.

This clonotype was observed at least ten times. V gene TRBV20-1 combines with J gene TRBJ1-1, with a tentative D call TRBD1 (5 bases). CDR1 and CDR2 (germline): DFQATT, SNEGSKA (reference sequence). Trimming shortened V by 4 bases and J by 7 bases, and 13 bases separated the two germline ends. The CDR3 runs 12 residues. The CDR3 is CSAMGQVGEAFF. The CDR3 region has the DNA TGCAGTGCTATGGGGCAGGTTGGTGAAGCTTTCTTT.

This clonotype was detected only a few times. The CDR3 DNA is TGTGCCAGCAGCTTAAGAGGGGCAACTACTAGCGGGAGGGGGGAGACCCAGTACTTC. Its translation is CASSLRGATTSGRGETQYF. The chain joins TRBV7-2 to TRBJ2-5; TRBD2 matches at 13 bases. CDR1 and CDR2 (germline): SGHTA, FQGNSA. Trimming took 2 bases from V and 5 from J; bases not matched to a gene: 14. The CDR3 covers 19 residues.

This clonotype was seen at least ten times. The gene calls are TRBV19 and TRBJ2-3, with D tentatively TRBD2 (5 bases). Trimming stripped 3 bases from V and 8 bases from J, with 21 bases between. The CDR3 contains 16 residues. Germline V gene lookup returns CDR1 LNHDA and CDR2 SQIVND (reference sequence). CDR3 nucleotide sequence: TGTGCCAGTAGTATTTCCCCTACGCCGGGATCAAGTACGCAGTATTTT. Translation: CASSISPTPGSSTQYF.

Points on this clonotype: An end of the junction does not agree with germline; a read error may underlie this. The chain couples TRBV20-1 to TRBJ2-3; 9 nucleotides line up with TRBD2. CDR1 and CDR2 (germline): DFQATT, SNEGSKA (reference sequence). This CDR3 comprises 15 residues. Here the CDR3 reads CSARGGRALTNTQYF. CDR3 coding DNA: TGCAGTGCTAGAGGCGGGAGGGCCCTCACAAATACGCAGTACTTT.

The chain uses TRBV20-1 and TRBJ2-1; D is unclear. V lost 3 bases and J 12 bases, leaving 15 bases between the germline ends. Germline V gene data show CDR1 as DFQATT and CDR2 as SNEGSKA (reference sequence). This CDR3 has 12 residues. The DNA for the CDR3 is TGCAGTGCTAGGGATGAAGGATACGCGCAGTTCTTC. Translation: CSARDEGYAQFF.

This clonotype appeared many times. The rearrangement links TRBV5-1 to TRBJ2-5, with TRBD1 matching 8 bases. The CDR3 is 15 amino acids. The V gene end was trimmed by 2 bases and the J gene end by 2 bases; junction bases not matched to a gene: 5. Germline CDR1 and CDR2: SGHRS and YFSETQ. CDR3: CASSFEWTGQETQYF. CDR3 in DNA: TGCGCCAGCAGCTTCGAATGGACAGGGCAAGAGACCCAGTACTTC.

This clonotype came up a few times. Just one base apart from a much larger clone, this may be a read error. This rearrangement joins TRBV20-1 to TRBJ2-5; possibly TRBD2 for D (5 bases). This CDR3 is built from 13 residues. Per the germline V gene, CDR1 is DFQATT and CDR2 is SNEGSKA (reference sequence). The CDR3 reads CRASSPTEETQYF. The CDR3 DNA follows: TGCAGAGCTAGCAGTCCGACCGAAGAGACCCAGTACTTC.

There are a few counts of this clonotype. One base away lies a much larger clone, so this may be a sequencing read error. V is TRBV5-6 and J is TRBJ1-1; D is unresolved. This CDR3 comprises 13 residues. Germline loops: CDR1 SGHDT, CDR2 YYEEEE. The germline V and J ends were trimmed by 2 bases and 10 bases, with 15 bases remaining between them. CDR3 loop: CASSFYGRAGAFF. In DNA, the CDR3 is TGTGCCAGCAGCTTTTACGGGAGGGCTGGAGCTTTCTTT.

The V call is TRBV7-2, the J call TRBJ2-1, with a possible D match to TRBD1 (6 bases). The V end lost 5 bases, the J end lost 8 bases, and 16 bases lay between the germline ends. CDR3 length: 14 residues. CDR1 SGHTA and CDR2 FQGNSA come from the germline V gene. CDR3 residues: CASSRHRDADEQFF. As DNA, the CDR3 is TGTGCCAGCAGCCGACACAGGGATGCCGATGAGCAGTTCTTC.

This clonotype has ten or more counts. An end of the junction does not agree with germline; a read error may underlie this. V is TRBV7-2 and J is TRBJ1-4; perhaps TRBD1 as D (5 bases). The CDR3 has 13 residues. Germline loops: CDR1 SGHTA, CDR2 FQGNSA. Written as DNA, the CDR3 is TGTGTCAGCAGTTACGGGACTCATGAAAAACTGTTTTTT. Translating gives CVSSYGTHEKLFF.

The V call is TRBV7-9, the J call TRBJ2-7, with D possibly called TRBD1 or TRBD2 (5 bases each). The CDR3 consists of 16 residues. V lost 4 bases and J 8 bases, leaving 24 bases between the germline ends. Germline V gives CDR1 SEHNR, CDR2 FQNEAQ (reference sequence). CDR3: CASSSTGTGPTYQQYF. The CDR3 nucleotides are TGTGCCAGCAGCTCTACGGGCACGGGACCTACTTACCAGCAGTACTTC. Filled out from reference TRBV7-9 and TRBJ2-7, the complete variable domain reads DTGVSQNPRHKITKRGQNVTFRCDPISEHNRLYWYRQTLGQGPEFLTYFQNEAQLEKSRLLSDRFSAERPKGSFSTLEIQRTEQGDSAMYLCASSSTGTGPTYQQYFGPGTRLTVT.

Ten or more counts support this clonotype. The rearrangement uses TRBV5-1 and TRBJ2-2; D may match TRBD1 or TRBD2 (5 bases each). The germline CDR1 and CDR2 sequences are SGHRS and YFSETQ. The CDR3 spans 15 residues. V was trimmed by 4 bases and J by 5 bases, leaving 15 bases between them. The CDR3 reads CASSGTGQGTGELFF. CDR3 DNA: TGCGCCAGCAGCGGCACGGGGCAGGGAACCGGGGAGCTGTTTTTT.

This clonotype was detected many times. The chain joins TRBV19 to TRBJ2-4, with TRBD1 identical over 7 bases. The CDR3 loop spans 14 amino acids. J lost 8 bases, V lost 6 bases, and 10 bases had no gene match. Germline V gene data show CDR1 as LNHDA and CDR2 as SQIVND (reference sequence). In nucleotides, the CDR3 is TGTGCCAGTAGCACACAGGGGCGAGAGGACATTCAGTACTTC. Its protein product is CASSTQGREDIQYF.

There are many counts of this clonotype. The chain carries TRBV4-1 and TRBJ2-5; tentative D call: TRBD2 (6 bases). The CDR3 runs to 15 residues. V gave up 0 bases and J gave up 5 bases, with 13 bases separating them. Germline CDR1 reads MGHRA; CDR2 reads YSYEKL. CDR3 DNA: TGCGCCAGCAGCCAAGAATGGGAGGTGCCGGAGACCCAGTACTTC. Translated: CASSQEWEVPETQYF.